This T cell receptor (beta chain) was obtained from a study of blood T cell repertoires in COVID-19. Study as a whole: Whether acute or convalescent, the COVID-19 samples came from the United States, Italy and Spain.

The length of the CDR3 is 16 residues. From germline, CDR1 is MNHEY and CDR2 SVGEGT. V was pared by 7 bases and J by 7 bases, with 10 bases of the junction left unmatched. In the original workflow: By means of reference gene primer amplification, nucleated cell counts were estimated. TCRdb's copy holds only in-frame clones and misses some; the assay was immunoSEQ multiplex PCR. V and J calls and clone size are given by that table; D and trimming were obtained from the DNA. The sample lists 200,000 to 300,000 clones; roughly 86% were seen once. Residents of about two dozen US areas, aged roughly 18 to 89 years, made up the participants. Cohorts were determined from participant-reported clinical history.

This sequence originates from a young woman who had recovered from COVID-19. Input material: PBMCs or T cells enriched from blood (not recorded which). The chain uses TRBV6-2 or TRBV6-3 and TRBJ2-2, with TRBD1 matching over 12 bases. The DNA for the CDR3 is TGTGCCAGCAACCCAGCGGGACAGGGGGCGCGCGGGGAGCTGTTTTTT. This translates into CASNPAGQGARGELFF.